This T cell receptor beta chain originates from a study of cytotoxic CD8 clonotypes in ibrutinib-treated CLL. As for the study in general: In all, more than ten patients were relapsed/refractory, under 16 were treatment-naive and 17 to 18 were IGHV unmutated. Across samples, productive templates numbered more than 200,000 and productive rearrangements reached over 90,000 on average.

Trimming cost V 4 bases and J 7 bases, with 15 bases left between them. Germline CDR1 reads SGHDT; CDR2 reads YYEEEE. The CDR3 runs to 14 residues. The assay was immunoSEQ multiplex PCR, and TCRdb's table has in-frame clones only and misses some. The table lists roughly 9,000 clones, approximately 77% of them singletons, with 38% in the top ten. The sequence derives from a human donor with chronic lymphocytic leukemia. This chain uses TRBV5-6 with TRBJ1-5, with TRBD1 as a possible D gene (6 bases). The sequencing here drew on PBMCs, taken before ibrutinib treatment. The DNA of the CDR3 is TGTGCCAGCAGCCGGGCCGGGGGCGGACAGCCCCAGCATTTT. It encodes CASSRAGGGQPQHF.